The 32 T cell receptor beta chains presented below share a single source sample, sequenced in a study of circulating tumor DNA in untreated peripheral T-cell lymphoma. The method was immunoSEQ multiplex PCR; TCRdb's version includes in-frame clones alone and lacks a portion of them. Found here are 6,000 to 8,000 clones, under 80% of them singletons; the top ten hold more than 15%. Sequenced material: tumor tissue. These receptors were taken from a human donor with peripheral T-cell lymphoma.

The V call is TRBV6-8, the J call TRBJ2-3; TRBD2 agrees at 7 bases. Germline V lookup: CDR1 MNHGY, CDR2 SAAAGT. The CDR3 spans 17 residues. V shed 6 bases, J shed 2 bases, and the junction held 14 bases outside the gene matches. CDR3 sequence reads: CASRDRGGDTLTDTQYF. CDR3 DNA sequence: TGTGCCAGCAGGGACCGTGGGGGGGATACCCTCACAGATACGCAGTATTTT.

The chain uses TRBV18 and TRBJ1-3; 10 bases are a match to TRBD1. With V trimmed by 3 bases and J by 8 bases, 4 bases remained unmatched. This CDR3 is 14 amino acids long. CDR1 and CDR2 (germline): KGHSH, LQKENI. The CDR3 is CASSPGQGSYTIYF. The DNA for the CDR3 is TGTGCCAGCTCACCGGGACAGGGGTCATACACCATATATTTT.

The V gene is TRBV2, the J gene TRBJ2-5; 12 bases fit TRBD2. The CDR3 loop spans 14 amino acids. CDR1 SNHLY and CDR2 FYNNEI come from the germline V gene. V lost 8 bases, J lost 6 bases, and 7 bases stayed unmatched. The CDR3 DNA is TGTGCCAGCGGCCCTAGCGGGAGGGGAAAGACCCAGTACTTC. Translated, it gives CASGPSGRGKTQYF.

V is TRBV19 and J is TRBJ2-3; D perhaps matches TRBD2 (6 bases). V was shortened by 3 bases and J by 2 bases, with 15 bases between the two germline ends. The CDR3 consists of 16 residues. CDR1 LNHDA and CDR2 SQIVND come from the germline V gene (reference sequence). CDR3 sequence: CASSMGGPANTDTQYF. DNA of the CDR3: TGTGCCAGTAGTATGGGAGGCCCGGCTAACACAGATACGCAGTATTTT.

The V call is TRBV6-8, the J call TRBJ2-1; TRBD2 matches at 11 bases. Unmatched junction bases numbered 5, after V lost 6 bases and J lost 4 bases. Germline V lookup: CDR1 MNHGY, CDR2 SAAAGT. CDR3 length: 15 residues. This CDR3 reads CASRRTSGSYNEQFF. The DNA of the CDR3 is TGTGCCAGCAGGCGCACTAGCGGGAGTTACAATGAGCAGTTCTTC.

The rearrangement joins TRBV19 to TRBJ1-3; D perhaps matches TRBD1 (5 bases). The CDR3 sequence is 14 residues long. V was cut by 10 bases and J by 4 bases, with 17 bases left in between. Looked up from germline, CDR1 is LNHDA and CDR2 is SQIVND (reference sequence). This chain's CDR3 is CATRDGGTGNTIYF. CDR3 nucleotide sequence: TGTGCCACCCGGGACGGGGGAACCGGAAACACCATATATTTT.

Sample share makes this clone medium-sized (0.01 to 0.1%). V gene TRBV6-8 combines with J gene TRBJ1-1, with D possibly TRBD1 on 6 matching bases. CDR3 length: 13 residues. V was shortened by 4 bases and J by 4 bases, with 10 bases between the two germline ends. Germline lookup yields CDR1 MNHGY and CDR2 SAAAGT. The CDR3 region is CASSWTALTEAFF. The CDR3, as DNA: TGTGCCAGCAGTTGGACAGCCCTCACTGAAGCTTTCTTT.

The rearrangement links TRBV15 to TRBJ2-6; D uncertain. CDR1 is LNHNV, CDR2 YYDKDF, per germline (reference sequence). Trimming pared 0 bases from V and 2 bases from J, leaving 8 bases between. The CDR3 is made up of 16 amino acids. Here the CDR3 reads CATSRDRATGANVLTF. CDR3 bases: TGTGCCACCAGCAGAGATCGAGCAACTGGGGCCAACGTCCTGACTTTC. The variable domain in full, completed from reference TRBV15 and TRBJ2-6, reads DAMVIQNPRYQVTQFGKPVTLSCSQTLNHNVMYWYQQKSSQAPKLLFHYYDKDFNNEADTPDNFQSRRPNTSFCFLDIRSPGLGDTAMYLCATSRDRATGANVLTFGAGSRLTVL.

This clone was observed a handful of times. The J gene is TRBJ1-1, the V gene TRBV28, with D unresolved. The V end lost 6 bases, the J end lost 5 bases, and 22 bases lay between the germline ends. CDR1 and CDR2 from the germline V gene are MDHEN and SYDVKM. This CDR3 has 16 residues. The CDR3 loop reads CASSGVGAWGSTEAFF. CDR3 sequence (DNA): TGTGCCAGCAGCGGGGTGGGAGCTTGGGGAAGTACTGAAGCTTTCTTT.

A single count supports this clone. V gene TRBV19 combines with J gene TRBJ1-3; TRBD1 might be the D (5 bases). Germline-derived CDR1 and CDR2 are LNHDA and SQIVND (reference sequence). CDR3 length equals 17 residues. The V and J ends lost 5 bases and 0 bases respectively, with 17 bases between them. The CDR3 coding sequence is TGTGCCAGTAGTCAAACTCGGACAAGGAACTCTGGAAACACCATATATTTT. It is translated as CASSQTRTRNSGNTIYF.

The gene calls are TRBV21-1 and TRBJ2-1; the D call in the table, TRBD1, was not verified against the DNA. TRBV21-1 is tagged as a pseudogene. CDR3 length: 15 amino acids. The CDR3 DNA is TGTGCCAGCAGCTTTAATGACAGGGAAGCCAATGAGCAGTTCTTC. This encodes CASSFNDREANEQFF.

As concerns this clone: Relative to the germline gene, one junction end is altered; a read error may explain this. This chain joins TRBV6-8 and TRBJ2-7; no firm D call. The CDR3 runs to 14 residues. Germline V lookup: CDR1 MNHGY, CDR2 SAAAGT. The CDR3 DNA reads TGTGCCATCAGTGTGGTAGGCCAAGGCTACGAGCAGTACTTC. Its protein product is CAISVVGQGYEQYF.

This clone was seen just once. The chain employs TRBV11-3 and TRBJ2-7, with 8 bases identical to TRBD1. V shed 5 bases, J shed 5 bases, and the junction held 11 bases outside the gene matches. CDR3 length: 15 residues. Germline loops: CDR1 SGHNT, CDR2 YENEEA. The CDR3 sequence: CASSRMDRVSDEQYF. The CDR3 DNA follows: TGTGCCAGCAGCCGGATGGACAGGGTAAGCGACGAGCAGTACTTC.

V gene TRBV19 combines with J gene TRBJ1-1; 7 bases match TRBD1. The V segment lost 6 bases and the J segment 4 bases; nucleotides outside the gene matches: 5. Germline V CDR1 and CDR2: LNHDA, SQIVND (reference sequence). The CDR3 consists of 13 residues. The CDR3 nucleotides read TGTGCCAGTAGCGGTGACAGGGTCACTGAAGCTTTCTTT. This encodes CASSGDRVTEAFF. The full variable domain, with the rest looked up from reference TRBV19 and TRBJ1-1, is DGGITQSPKYLFRKEGQNVTLSCEQNLNHDAMYWYRQDPGQGLRLIYYSQIVNDFQKGDIAEGYSVSREKKESFPLTVTSAQKNPTAFYLCASSGDRVTEAFFGQGTRLTVV.

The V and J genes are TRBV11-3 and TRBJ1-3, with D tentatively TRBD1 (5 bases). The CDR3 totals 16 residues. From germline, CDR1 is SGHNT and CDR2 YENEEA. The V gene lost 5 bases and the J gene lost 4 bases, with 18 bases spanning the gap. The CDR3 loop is CASSRMGTQRGNTIYF. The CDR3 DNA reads TGTGCCAGCAGCCGGATGGGGACGCAGCGCGGAAACACCATATATTTT.

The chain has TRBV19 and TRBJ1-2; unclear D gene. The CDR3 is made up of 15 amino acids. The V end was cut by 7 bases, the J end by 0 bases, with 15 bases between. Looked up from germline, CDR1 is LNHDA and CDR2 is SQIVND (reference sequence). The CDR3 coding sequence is TGTGCCAGTACCAAATCCAGAGAAGCTAACTATGGCTACACCTTC. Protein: CASTKSREANYGYTF.

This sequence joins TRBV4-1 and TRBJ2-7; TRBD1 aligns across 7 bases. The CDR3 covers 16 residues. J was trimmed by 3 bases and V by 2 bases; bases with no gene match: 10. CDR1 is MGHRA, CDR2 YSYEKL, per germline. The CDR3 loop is CASSQPGQSKFYEQYF. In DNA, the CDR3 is TGCGCCAGCAGCCAACCGGGACAGAGTAAATTCTACGAGCAGTACTTC.

CDR3 sequence (DNA): TGTGCCAGCGAGGGAGAAAGGGGGCAAGGCTACACCTTC. Translating it yields CASEGERGQGYTF. The V call is TRBV6-8, the J call TRBJ1-2, with 7 positions matching TRBD1. The CDR3 totals 13 residues. From germline, CDR1 is MNHGY and CDR2 SAAAGT. Trimming cost V 8 bases and J 8 bases; bases outside gene matches: 11.

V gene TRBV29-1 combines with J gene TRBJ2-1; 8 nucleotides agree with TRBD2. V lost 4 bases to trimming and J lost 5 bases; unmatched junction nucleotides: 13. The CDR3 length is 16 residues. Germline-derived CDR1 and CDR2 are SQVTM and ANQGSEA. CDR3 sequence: CSVGTAAGAVDNEQFF. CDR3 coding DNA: TGCAGCGTTGGTACCGCAGCGGGAGCAGTAGACAATGAGCAGTTCTTC.

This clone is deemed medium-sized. The CDR3 coding sequence is TGCAGCGTTGAAGATTTGGGCACTGAAGCTTTCTTT. It is translated as CSVEDLGTEAFF. The chain has TRBV29-1 and TRBJ1-1; D uncertain. The V gene's germline CDR1 is SQVTM and CDR2 ANQGSEA. This CDR3 contains 12 residues. Trimming cost V 0 bases and J 4 bases, with 6 bases left between them.

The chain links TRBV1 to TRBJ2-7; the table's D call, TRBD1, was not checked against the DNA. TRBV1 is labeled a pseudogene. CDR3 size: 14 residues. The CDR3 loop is CASSQIGVAYEQYF. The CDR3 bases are TGCGCCAGTAGCCAGATAGGGGTGGCCTACGAGCAGTACTTC.

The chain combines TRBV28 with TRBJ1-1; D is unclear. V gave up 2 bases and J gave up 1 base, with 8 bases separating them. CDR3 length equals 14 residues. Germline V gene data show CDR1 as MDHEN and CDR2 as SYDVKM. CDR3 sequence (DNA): TGTGCCAGCAGTTTAATACAGTCGAACACTGAAGCTTTCTTT. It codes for CASSLIQSNTEAFF.

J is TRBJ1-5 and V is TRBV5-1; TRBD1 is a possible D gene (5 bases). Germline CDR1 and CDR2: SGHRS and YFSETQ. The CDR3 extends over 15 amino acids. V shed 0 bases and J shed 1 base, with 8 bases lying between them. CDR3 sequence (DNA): TGCGCCAGCAGCTTGGCGGGGGTGAGCAATCAGCCCCAGCATTTT. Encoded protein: CASSLAGVSNQPQHF.

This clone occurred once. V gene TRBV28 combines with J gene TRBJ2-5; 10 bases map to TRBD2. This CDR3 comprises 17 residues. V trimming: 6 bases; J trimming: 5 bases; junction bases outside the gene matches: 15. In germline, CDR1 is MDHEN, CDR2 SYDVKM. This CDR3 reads CASSLIGLAGGAETQYF. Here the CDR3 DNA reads TGTGCCAGCAGCCTAATAGGATTAGCGGGAGGAGCGGAGACCCAGTACTTC.

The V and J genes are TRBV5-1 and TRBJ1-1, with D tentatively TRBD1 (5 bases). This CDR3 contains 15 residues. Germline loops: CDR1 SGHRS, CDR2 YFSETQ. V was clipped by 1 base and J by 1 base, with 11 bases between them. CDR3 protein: CASSLSVGGNTEAFF. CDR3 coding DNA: TGCGCCAGCAGCTTGTCGGTCGGGGGGAACACTGAAGCTTTCTTT.

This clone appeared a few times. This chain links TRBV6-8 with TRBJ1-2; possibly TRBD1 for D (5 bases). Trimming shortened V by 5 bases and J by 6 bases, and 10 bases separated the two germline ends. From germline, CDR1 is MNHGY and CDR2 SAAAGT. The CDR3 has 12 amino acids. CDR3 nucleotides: TGTGCCAGCAGTACCCAGGGCCATGGCTACACCTTC. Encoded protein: CASSTQGHGYTF.

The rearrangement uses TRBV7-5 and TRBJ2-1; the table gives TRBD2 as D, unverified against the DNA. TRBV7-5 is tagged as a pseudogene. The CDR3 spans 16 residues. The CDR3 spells CASSLVAGSSYNEQFF. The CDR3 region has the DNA TGTGCCAGCAGCTTAGTTGCGGGTAGCTCCTACAATGAGCAGTTCTTC.

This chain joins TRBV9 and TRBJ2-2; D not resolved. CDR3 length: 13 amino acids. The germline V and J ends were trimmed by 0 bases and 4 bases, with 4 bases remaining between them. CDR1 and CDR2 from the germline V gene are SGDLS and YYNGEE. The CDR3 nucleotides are TGTGCCAGCAGCGTAGGGAGCACCGGGGAGCTGTTTTTT. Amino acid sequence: CASSVGSTGELFF.

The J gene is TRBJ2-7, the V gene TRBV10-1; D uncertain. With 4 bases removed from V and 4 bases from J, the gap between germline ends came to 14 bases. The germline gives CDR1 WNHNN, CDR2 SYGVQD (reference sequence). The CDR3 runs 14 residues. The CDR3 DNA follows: TGCGCCAGCAGTGTGATTTGGGTGGTATACGAGCAGTACTTC. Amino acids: CASSVIWVVYEQYF.

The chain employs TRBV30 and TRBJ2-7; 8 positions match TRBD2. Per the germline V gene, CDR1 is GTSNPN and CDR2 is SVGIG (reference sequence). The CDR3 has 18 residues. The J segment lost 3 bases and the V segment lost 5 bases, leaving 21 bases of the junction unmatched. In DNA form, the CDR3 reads TGTGCCTGGCAAATCCGAGCGGGAGATGGGATAAGGAGCTACGAGCAGTACTTC. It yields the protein CAWQIRAGDGIRSYEQYF.

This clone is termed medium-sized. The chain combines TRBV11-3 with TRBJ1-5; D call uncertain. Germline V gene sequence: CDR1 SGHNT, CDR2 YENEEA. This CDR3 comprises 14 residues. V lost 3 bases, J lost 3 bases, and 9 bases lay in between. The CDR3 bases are TGTGCCAGCAGCTTGGGCGGCGACAATCAGCCCCAGCATTTT. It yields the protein CASSLGGDNQPQHF.

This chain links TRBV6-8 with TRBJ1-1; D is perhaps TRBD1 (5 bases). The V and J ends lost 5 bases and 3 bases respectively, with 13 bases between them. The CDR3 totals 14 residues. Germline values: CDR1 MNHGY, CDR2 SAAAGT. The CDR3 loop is CASSSLTGYTEAFF. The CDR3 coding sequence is TGTGCCAGCAGTAGCCTAACAGGTTACACTGAAGCTTTCTTT.